The clone carrying this TCR beta chain was seen ten or more times. Because this beta chain is a stray read in a library intended to capture alpha chains, its abundance should not be given much weight. This sample is drawn from a study of spatial heterogeneity in lung cancer. Time point meaning: sample taken at primary tumor resection. Unsorted tumor, nontumor lung tissue or cryopreserved PBMC supplied the whole RNA. The germline V gene has CDR1 SNHLY and CDR2 FYNNEI. The CDR3 covers 15 residues. The junction had 4 bases not matched to a gene; V was cut back by 1 base and J by 6 bases. Each CDR3 protein is one row after TCRdb ran MiXCR on the 5' RACE reads. The sample includes roughly 3,200 distinct CDR3 sequences, less than 3.5% seen only once; the top ten take 16%.

The receptor was derived from a human donor with early-stage non-small cell lung cancer. The J gene is TRBJ2-1, the V gene TRBV2; TRBD2 matches at 9 bases. This specimen consisted of lung tissue, obtained at surgery. Here the CDR3 DNA reads TGTGCCAGCAGTGAAGGGAGCGGGGGGTTCAATGAGCAGTTCTTC. Translation: CASSEGSGGFNEQFF. Using reference TRBV2 and TRBJ2-1 for the parts outside the CDR3, the full variable domain is EPEVTQTPSHQVTQMGQEVILRCVPISNHLYFYWYRQILGQKVEFLVSFYNNEISEKSEIFDDQFSVERPDGSNFTLKIRSTKLEDSAMYFCASSEGSGGFNEQFFGPGTRLTVL.